This T cell receptor (beta chain) was sequenced for a study of read filtering for tumor transcriptome and immune sequencing (dated by TCRdb to 2018 to 2021). Study-wide context: The cohort had about 17 male and 11 to 15 female patients with a mean age of about 70 years, ranging from roughly 40 to 90. Under revised international staging, eight or nine patients fell into R-ISS I, more than 15 into R-ISS II and six or seven into R-ISS III. After DNase treatment, whole-transcriptome libraries were prepared with the TruSeq RNA Access Library Prep Kit. Per sample, about 4.05 to 11 million TCR-region mapped reads were obtained with IR-seq, compared with only about 85 to 1273 with RNA-seq. Using the same bone marrow samples, the study compared TCR repertoires obtained by targeted immune repertoire sequencing with those obtained by bulk whole-transcriptome sequencing. One main goal was a read-filtering strategy for immune repertoire data, in particular deciding whether clonotypes backed by only one read should be removed.

TCR libraries were constructed from approximately 390 ng RNA using the Immunoverse kit, and molecular barcoded adaptors covering alpha/delta and beta/gamma chains were employed. TCR library preparation was performed with the same RNA that was used for transcriptome sequencing. An Illumina HiSeq 4000 with 2 x 150 cycles was used to sequence the TCR libraries. The study's processing was this. MiXCR aligned TCR reads to human V, D, J and C references and assembled the aligned reads into CDR3 clonotypes, with quality filtering and error correction included. The tcR package in R was used for analysis of clonotype counts and gene usage diversity. Raw mapping reads were checked after the RNA-seq reads had been mapped by STAR aligner version 2.5.3a onto the human GRCh37 genome. To test how sequencing depth affected the clonotypes detected, IR-seq fastq files were randomly downsampled with Seqtk 1.3. The public sequencing data were trimmed at Q25 with fastp and processed into clonotypes with MiXCR by TCRdb, which kept only in-frame beta chains. Entries that share a CDR3 protein sequence are merged under the most common genes and DNA. V and J calls and clone size were set by TCRdb, not the authors. Across this sample there are approximately 40,000 distinct CDR3 sequences, with approximately 15% seen only once. The ten largest clones add up to 25% to 30% of the sample.

Each patient had bone marrow sampled at the time of active disease. Ficoll-Hypaque density gradient centrifugation was used to isolate bone marrow mononuclear cells. CD138-negative cells were obtained by negative selection after labeling with CD138 magnetic microbeads on a MACS separator, removing myeloma plasma cells. Flow cytometry with CD138 antibodies on an Attune NxT was used to check how pure the isolated cells were. TRIzol reagent was used to extract total RNA, which was then quantified with a NanoDrop spectrophotometer. Paired RNA-seq and IR-seq were performed on the CD138-negative bone marrow sample of each patient. General findings and caveats noted by the study authors: The correlation between IR-seq and RNA-seq shared clonotype proportions was increased by removal of single-read clonotypes. Clonotypes were captured by IR-seq at much higher depth and more reliably than by RNA-seq, and smaller IR-seq throughput was sufficient for identification of most shared clonotypes. Rather than purified T cells, the sorted CD138-negative fraction was a mixed bone marrow immune population. In IR-seq, about four fifths of clonotypes but roughly 3.5% of total reads were represented by single-read clonotypes, whereas in RNA-seq, 74.6% of clonotypes and more than 40% of reads were represented by single-read clonotypes.

This clonotype was counted many times. There is no known antigen for this receptor. No quality values exist for individual bases; no much larger clone is one base distant. V has 5 bases trimmed and J has 5 bases trimmed; junction bases matching no gene number 2. The germline V gene (reference sequence) specifies SEHNR as CDR1 and FQNEAQ as CDR2. The CDR3 holds 12 amino acids from the cysteine to the phenylalanine. The read is trimmed to its CDR3 DNA, 36 bases read in frame from base 1. This receptor was obtained from a donor at least 40 years old with multiple myeloma. Sequencing used a population of CD138-negative cells sorted from bone marrow. The meaning of the sample's cell subset or site label: bone marrow mononuclear cells depleted of CD138+ plasma/myeloma cells by negative magnetic selection. The V and J genes are TRBV7-9 and TRBJ2-5; 7 nucleotides in the junction match TRBD2. CDR3 loop: CASSRGDETQYF. The DNA sequence is TGTGCCAGCAGCCGGGGGGACGAGACCCAGTACTTC.